This TCR beta chain was identified in a study of control samples from healthy donors and cancer patients (dated by TCRdb to 2020 to 2021). The germline V gene (reference sequence) provides CDR1 PRHDT and CDR2 FYEKMQ. At the junction V is shortened by 8 bases and J by 5 bases, with 17 bases in between. The CDR3 covers 14 residues, taking in both the cysteine and the phenylalanine. The kept DNA is CDR3 alone, 42 bases in frame from the first base. This clone was detected only once. The target of this receptor is not known. No per-base quality is available; no much larger clone lies one base away. Receptor libraries were prepared by the immunoSEQ multiplex PCR assay. As stored in TCRdb, this immuneACCESS dataset retains in-frame rearrangements with V and J assigned. A fraction of the clones does not appear; measured against another copy, unresolved V genes explain less than half of the discrepancy, and the remainder lacks a known reason. Recorded for this sample are approximately 150,000 clones; about nine tenths of them occurred a single time. About 4.9% of the sample lies in the top ten.

The rearranged chain carries TRBV13 and TRBJ2-3; the D segment may tentatively be TRBD1 or TRBD2, each giving 5 matched bases. This receptor was taken from a man between 25 and 39 years old in good health. Sequencing was carried out using blood. The CDR3 sequence is CASEKRGPLDTQYF. The sequenced DNA: TGTGCCAGCGAGAAGAGGGGCCCTTTAGATACGCAGTATTTT. The CDR3 plus the reference TRBV13 and TRBJ2-3 genes for the other parts give the full variable domain: AAGVIQSPRHLIKEKRETATLKCYPIPRHDTVYWYQQGPGQDPQFLISFYEKMQSDKGSIPDRFSAQQFSDYHSELNMSSLELGDSALYFCASEKRGPLDTQYFGPGTRLTVL.